This entry lists 3 T cell receptor beta chains sequenced from one sample in a study of cytomegalovirus exposure and HLA in healthy donors. The PCR used 60 Vbeta and 13 Jbeta primers. Method: immunoSEQ multiplex PCR; TCRdb's copy keeps in-frame clones and lacks some. The sample comprises approximately 150,000 clones, under 90% of which are singletons, and about 4.3% rests with the top ten. Source material: PBMCs. These receptors were taken from a man aged 40-49 years in good health and CMV-seronegative.

The chain carries TRBV5-6 and TRBJ2-3; the D gene is possibly TRBD2 (6 bases). The CDR3 totals 15 residues. Germline V gene lookup returns CDR1 SGHDT and CDR2 YYEEEE. Trimming took off 5 bases at V and 2 bases at J, with 15 bases between the two ends. The CDR3 reads CASSGGTSYTDTQYF. In nucleotides, the CDR3 is TGTGCCAGCAGTGGAGGGACTTCTTACACAGATACGCAGTATTTT.

The rearrangement uses TRBV9 and TRBJ1-4, with TRBD1 matching over 8 bases. Germline loops: CDR1 SGDLS, CDR2 YYNGEE. CDR3 length: 15 amino acids. V lost 2 bases and J lost 8; bases outside the gene matches: 8. The CDR3 coding sequence is TGTGCCAGCAGCGTGGGAGACAGGGGAGGGGAAAAACTGTTTTTT. Its translation is CASSVGDRGGEKLFF.

The chain joins TRBV7-9 to TRBJ1-2; D remains unclear. Germline V gene sequence: CDR1 SEHNR, CDR2 FQNEAQ (reference sequence). V lost 5 bases to trimming and J lost 4 bases, with 14 bases between them. CDR3 length equals 14 residues. This CDR3 is CASSPWASTYGYTF. The CDR3 DNA follows: TGTGCCAGCAGCCCCTGGGCGTCTACCTATGGCTACACCTTC.